The source of this TCR beta chain is a study of T-cell memory formation after mild COVID-19. Overall study results and limits: Contracting clones localized mainly to CM and EM when CD4+ and mainly to EMRA when CD8+.

From 5'RACE with constant-segment primers came TCR alpha and TCR beta cDNA libraries that carried sample barcodes and UMIs. TCRdb analysed the 5' RACE reads with MiXCR anew, one entry per CDR3 protein. The data contain 85,000 to 120,000 distinct CDR3 sequences, around 11% of them singletons. This clonotype was counted many times. Its target is not known. V trimming: 2 bases; J trimming: 7 bases; junction bases outside the gene matches: 4. The CDR3 covers 14 residues. The chain is built from TRBV12-3 or TRBV12-4 and TRBJ2-2, with 7 bases identical to TRBD2. The sequenced sample was PBMCs or a T cell subset sorted from them (not recorded which). The receptor comes from an adult woman who had mild COVID-19 (a few samples of this study predate the infection). Cell type and time point are not known. The CDR3: CASSLSSGDGELFF. CDR3 nucleotide sequence: TGTGCCAGCAGTTTATCGAGCGGGGACGGGGAGCTGTTTTTT.